This TCR beta chain was sequenced during a study of CD8 T cells in ankylosing spondylitis. As to this clonotype: Its antigen remains unidentified.

General study findings and limits: Disease-associated clones were reportedly significantly overrepresented in matched ankylosing spondylitis synovial fluid.

Via MiXCR, TCRdb re-called the 5' RACE reads, giving one row per CDR3 protein. The table has about 140,000 distinct CDR3 sequences, about 8% seen once. Sequenced input: synovial fluid, either unsorted or a sorted T cell fraction (not recorded which). The origin of this receptor is a male donor with ankylosing spondylitis.

CDR3 loop: CASSFLSRGDTEAFF. For the CDR3, the DNA is TGTGCCAGCAGTTTCTTATCCCGAGGGGACACTGAAGCTTTCTTT. The chain links TRBV27 to TRBJ1-1, with D possibly being TRBD1 (5 bases). Deletions cut 3 bases from V and 3 bases from J, with 14 bases between. The CDR3 runs to 15 residues. Germline lookup yields CDR1 MNHEY and CDR2 SMNVEV (reference sequence).